Below, one T cell receptor beta chain is given with its context. Its antigen is not known. The data belong to a study of T cell responses to AZD1222 COVID-19 vaccine. This CDR3 is 13 amino acids long. V was pared by 5 bases and J by 5 bases, with 6 bases of the junction left unmatched. Germline V lookup: CDR1 MDHEN, CDR2 SYDVKM. Study results and limitations: Vaccine-associated CD4 TCRs spanned spike, dominant at 160-218 and 743-854. Without day 14 samples, only post-peak T cell repertoires were studied.

Measured with immunoSEQ multiplex PCR; TCRdb has only the in-frame clones, and not every one. This table holds tens of thousands of clones, roughly 90% found once. The sequence was collected from an adult in good health. The material was peripheral blood, obtained on day 0 of AZD1222 vaccination. V is TRBV28 and J is TRBJ2-7; 7 positions agree with TRBD1. Written as DNA, the CDR3 is TGTGCCAGCAGTGCCCTGACAGGGCACGAGCAGTACTTC. Amino acids: CASSALTGHEQYF.